This T cell receptor (beta chain) was sequenced during a study of CD8 T cells in ankylosing spondylitis. One entry per CDR3 protein, called by TCRdb with MiXCR from the 5' RACE reads. The sample comprises over 30,000 distinct CDR3 sequences, 16% of which are singletons, and 35% to 50% rests with the top ten. The CDR3 length is 14 residues. V was clipped by 5 bases and J by 6 bases, with 20 bases between them. Germline V lookup: CDR1 SQVTM, CDR2 ANQGSEA. This receptor was obtained from a male donor with ankylosing spondylitis or in good health (not recorded which). This chain connects TRBV29-1 to TRBJ2-7; D gene ambiguous. The sequenced material came from blood. The CDR3 sequence is CSVSKSHGPFEQYF. The CDR3 bases are TGCAGCGTTTCAAAGTCTCACGGCCCGTTCGAGCAGTACTTC.